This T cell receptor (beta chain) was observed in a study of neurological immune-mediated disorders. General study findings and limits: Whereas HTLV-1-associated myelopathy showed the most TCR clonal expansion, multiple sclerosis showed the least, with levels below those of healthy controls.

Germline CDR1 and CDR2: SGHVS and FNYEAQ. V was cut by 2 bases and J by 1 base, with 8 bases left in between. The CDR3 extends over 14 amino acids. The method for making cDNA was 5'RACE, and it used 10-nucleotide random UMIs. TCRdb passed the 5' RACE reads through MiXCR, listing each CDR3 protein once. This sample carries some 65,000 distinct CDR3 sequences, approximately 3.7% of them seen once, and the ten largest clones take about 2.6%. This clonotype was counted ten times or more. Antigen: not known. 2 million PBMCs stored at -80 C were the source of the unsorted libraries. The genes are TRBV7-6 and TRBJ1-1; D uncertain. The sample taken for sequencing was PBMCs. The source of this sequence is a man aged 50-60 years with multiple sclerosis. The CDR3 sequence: CASSLQARNTEAFF. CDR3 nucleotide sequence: TGTGCCAGCAGCTTACAGGCTCGGAACACTGAAGCTTTCTTT. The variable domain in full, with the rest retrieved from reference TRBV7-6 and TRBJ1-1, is GAGVSQSPRYKVTKRGQDVALRCDPISGHVSLYWYRQALGQGPEFLTYFNYEAQQDKSGLPNDRFSAERPEGSISTLTIQRTEQRDSAMYRCASSLQARNTEAFFGQGTRLTVV.